Presented here are 21 T cell receptor beta chains from one specimen sequenced in a study of cytomegalovirus exposure and HLA in healthy donors. In the PCR, 60 Vbeta and 13 Jbeta primers were used. Profiling relied on immunoSEQ multiplex PCR, and the TCRdb table lists in-frame clones only, not all of them. The sample has under 200,000 clones, around four fifths seen once; the top ten hold roughly 3%. The sequenced sample was PBMCs. These receptors all stem from a female donor in good health and CMV-seronegative.

V gene TRBV28 combines with J gene TRBJ2-5; D is uncertain. CDR3 length: 13 amino acids. Germline V CDR1 and CDR2: MDHEN, SYDVKM. V gave up 6 bases and J gave up 1 base, with 9 bases separating them. In nucleotides, the CDR3 is TGTGCCAGCAGCACAACCCCCCAAGAGACCCAGTACTTC. Its protein is CASSTTPQETQYF.

CDR3 region: CASSRGQEYTEAFF. The CDR3 region has the DNA TGTGCCAGCAGTCGAGGACAGGAATACACTGAAGCTTTCTTT. The gene calls are TRBV6-5 and TRBJ1-1, with TRBD1 matching over 7 bases. The CDR3 sequence is 14 residues long. Per the germline V gene, CDR1 is MNHEY and CDR2 is SVGAGI. The V gene end was trimmed by 5 bases and the J gene end by 3 bases; junction bases not matched to a gene: 6.

The V and J genes are TRBV5-1 and TRBJ1-1, with 10 positions matching TRBD1. V shed 4 bases, J shed 5 bases, and the junction held 8 bases outside the gene matches. The CDR3 runs 15 residues. Germline V gene data show CDR1 as SGHRS and CDR2 as YFSETQ. The CDR3 DNA reads TGCGCCAGCAGCATCCGGGACAGGGGAAATACTGAAGCTTTCTTT. This encodes CASSIRDRGNTEAFF.

This chain uses TRBV11-2 with TRBJ1-1; 9 bases fit TRBD1. Germline CDR1 reads SGHAT; CDR2 reads FQNNGV. The V gene end was trimmed by 0 bases and the J gene end by 11 bases; junction bases not matched to a gene: 7. This CDR3 is built from 14 residues. This chain's CDR3 is CASSLEGTGLRAFF. In nucleotides, the CDR3 is TGTGCCAGCAGCTTAGAAGGGACAGGGCTTAGGGCTTTCTTT.

There are a few counts of this clone. The V call is TRBV5-1, the J call TRBJ1-1; D uncertain. V was shortened by 0 bases and J by 1 base, with 7 bases between the two germline ends. The length of the CDR3 is 14 residues. Germline CDR1 is SGHRS and CDR2 is YFSETQ. The CDR3 sequence: CASSLGQENTEAFF. The CDR3 DNA reads TGCGCCAGCAGCTTGGGCCAGGAGAACACTGAAGCTTTCTTT.

The chain uses TRBV13 and TRBJ2-1, with TRBD2 matching over 9 bases. This CDR3 is built from 16 residues. After removal of 1 base from V and 3 bases from J, the junction contained 4 bases not matched to a gene. In germline, CDR1 is PRHDT, CDR2 FYEKMQ (reference sequence). CDR3 region: CASSLDGSGSYNEQFF. The CDR3 DNA sequence: TGTGCCAGCAGCTTAGATGGTAGCGGGAGCTACAATGAGCAGTTCTTC. Variable domain in full (rest from reference TRBV13 and TRBJ2-1): AAGVIQSPRHLIKEKRETATLKCYPIPRHDTVYWYQQGPGQDPQFLISFYEKMQSDKGSIPDRFSAQQFSDYHSELNMSSLELGDSALYFCASSLDGSGSYNEQFFGPGTRLTVL.

The gene calls are TRBV5-1 and TRBJ2-7; 13 bases align to TRBD2. Trimming took 4 bases from V and 3 from J; bases not matched to a gene: 7. The germline V gene has CDR1 SGHRS and CDR2 YFSETQ. This CDR3 is 16 amino acids long. The CDR3 reads CASSVGTSGKSYEQYF. In nucleotides, the CDR3 is TGCGCCAGCAGCGTTGGGACTAGCGGGAAAAGCTACGAGCAGTACTTC.

The CDR3 loop is CASSLEGRNIQYF. The CDR3 nucleotides are TGTGCCAGCAGCTTGGAAGGGAGGAACATTCAGTACTTC. This chain connects TRBV5-4 to TRBJ2-4; possible D gene TRBD2, 6 bases. The V gene lost 0 bases and the J gene lost 7 bases, with 8 bases spanning the gap. The CDR3 extends over 13 amino acids. In germline, CDR1 is SGHNT, CDR2 YYREEE (reference sequence).

The chain links TRBV7-3 to TRBJ2-3; D unresolved. CDR3 length: 14 residues. Germline loops: CDR1 SGHTA, CDR2 FQGTGA. Trimming pared 2 bases from V and 4 bases from J, leaving 10 bases between. CDR3 residues: CASSLEVEPDTQYF. The CDR3 DNA reads TGTGCCAGCAGCTTAGAGGTAGAACCAGATACGCAGTATTTT. Combining the CDR3 with reference TRBV7-3 and TRBJ2-3 gives the whole variable domain GAGVSQTPSNKVTEKGKYVELRCDPISGHTALYWYRQSLGQGPEFLIYFQGTGAADDSGLPNDRFFAVRPEGSVSTLKIQRTERGDSAVYLCASSLEVEPDTQYFGPGTRLTVL.

J is TRBJ1-1 and V is TRBV19; a weak D match, TRBD1 (6 bases). This CDR3 comprises 13 residues. CDR1 and CDR2 from the germline V gene are LNHDA and SQIVND (reference sequence). The ends were cut back, 2 bases at V and 4 bases at J, with 8 bases in the middle. The CDR3 nucleotides read TGTGCCAGTAGTATAACAGGGATCACTGAAGCTTTCTTT. Its translation: CASSITGITEAFF. Full variable domain (missing parts from reference TRBV19 and TRBJ1-1): DGGITQSPKYLFRKEGQNVTLSCEQNLNHDAMYWYRQDPGQGLRLIYYSQIVNDFQKGDIAEGYSVSREKKESFPLTVTSAQKNPTAFYLCASSITGITEAFFGQGTRLTVV.

The CDR3 reads CASSPDRTISYEQYF. The CDR3 DNA reads as TGTGCCAGCAGCCCCGACAGGACCATCTCCTACGAGCAGTACTTC. The chain carries TRBV6-5 and TRBJ2-7; a weak D match, TRBD1 (6 bases). Germline loops: CDR1 MNHEY, CDR2 SVGAGI. V was trimmed by 6 bases and J by 0 bases, leaving 15 bases between them. The CDR3 length is 15 residues.

The CDR3 spells CAWSPTGRGGTEAFF. CDR3 coding DNA: TGTGCCTGGAGTCCCACGGGCAGGGGTGGCACTGAAGCTTTCTTT. The chain has TRBV30 and TRBJ1-1, with TRBD1 as a possible D gene (6 bases). Germline lookup yields CDR1 GTSNPN and CDR2 SVGIG (reference sequence). Between the trimmed V and J ends, which lost 2 bases and 4 bases, there was a span of 17 bases. The CDR3 has 15 amino acids.

The chain joins TRBV15 to TRBJ1-1, with 10 bases aligning to TRBD1. This CDR3 has 17 amino acids. Germline trimming cut 4 bases from V and 4 bases from J; bases unmatched to any gene: 12. Germline CDR1 and CDR2: LNHNV and YYDKDF (reference sequence). As DNA, the CDR3 is TGTGCCACCAGCACCCGGGACAGGGGATTTAGTCGCACTGAAGCTTTCTTT. It is translated as CATSTRDRGFSRTEAFF.

The chain has TRBV6-6 and TRBJ2-6, with a tentative D call TRBD1 (5 bases). V dropped 7 bases and J dropped 0 bases, with 10 bases sitting between them. This CDR3 has 15 residues. Germline CDR1 and CDR2: MNHNY and SVGAGI (reference sequence). CDR3 nucleotides: TGTGCCAGCAACCTAGGGGACTCTGGGGCCAACGTCCTGACTTTC. Its protein is CASNLGDSGANVLTF.

The genes are TRBV19 and TRBJ1-5, with D perhaps TRBD1 (5 bases). Germline-derived CDR1 and CDR2 are LNHDA and SQIVND (reference sequence). The CDR3 consists of 17 residues. With 0 bases removed from V and 1 base from J, the gap between germline ends came to 13 bases. The CDR3 region is CASSIDLGGSSNQPQHF. CDR3 DNA: TGTGCCAGTAGTATAGATCTGGGGGGTTCCAGCAATCAGCCCCAGCATTTT.

The chain couples TRBV29-1 to TRBJ1-2; D is unresolved. Trimming removed 2 bases from V and 5 bases from J, with 12 bases in between. CDR3 length: 13 residues. Germline-derived CDR1 and CDR2 are SQVTM and ANQGSEA. For the CDR3, the DNA is TGCAGCGTTGAACCGGGGAACGCTTATGGCTACACCTTC. Amino acid sequence: CSVEPGNAYGYTF.

This clone has more than one count but fewer than ten. V is TRBV14 and J is TRBJ2-7; the D gene is possibly TRBD1 (6 bases). The CDR3 contains 13 residues. Germline values: CDR1 SGHDN, CDR2 FVKESK. With 4 bases removed from V and 3 bases from J, the gap between germline ends came to 10 bases. As DNA, the CDR3 is TGTGCCAGCAGCCCGGGACACCTCTACGAGCAGTACTTC. As protein: CASSPGHLYEQYF.

This rearrangement joins TRBV13 to TRBJ2-3, with 11 nucleotides matching TRBD2. The V segment lost 6 bases and the J segment 4 bases; nucleotides outside the gene matches: 6. This CDR3 comprises 15 residues. From germline, CDR1 is PRHDT and CDR2 FYEKMQ (reference sequence). In DNA, the CDR3 is TGTGCCAGCAGGCATCTAGCGGGGGGAGCAGATACGCAGTATTTT. Translation gives CASRHLAGGADTQYF.

J is TRBJ1-4 and V is TRBV14; 8 nucleotides line up with TRBD1. Germline assignment: CDR1 SGHDN and CDR2 FVKESK. The CDR3 runs to 15 residues. The junction had 5 bases not matched to a gene; V was cut back by 4 bases and J by 4 bases. For the CDR3, the DNA is TGTGCCAGCAGCCGCCGGACAGGGAGTAATGAAAAACTGTTTTTT. Translation: CASSRRTGSNEKLFF.

This chain uses TRBV4-1 with TRBJ2-7; 8 nucleotides align to TRBD1. Germline-derived CDR1 and CDR2 are MGHRA and YSYEKL. CDR3 size: 15 residues. V shed 1 base, J shed 7 bases, and the junction held 9 bases outside the gene matches. The CDR3 here is CASSQGGQGAWEQYF. CDR3 sequence (DNA): TGCGCCAGCAGCCAAGGGGGGCAGGGGGCTTGGGAGCAGTACTTC.

The V and J genes are TRBV6-5 and TRBJ2-7, with 7 bases identical to TRBD1. The germline gives CDR1 MNHEY, CDR2 SVGAGI. There are 15 residues in the CDR3. Unmatched junction bases numbered 6, after V lost 2 bases and J lost 2 bases. CDR3 sequence: CASSYRGQEAYEQYF. CDR3 sequence (DNA): TGTGCCAGCAGTTACCGTGGACAGGAGGCCTACGAGCAGTACTTC.